This is a list of T cell receptor beta chains from one sample in a study of T cell responses to AZD1222 COVID-19 vaccine. Clones were read by immunoSEQ multiplex PCR, and TCRdb kept only the in-frame ones, dropping some. The sample includes some 120,000 clones, 90% to 95% of them seen just once. The source was peripheral blood, collected on day 0 of AZD1222 vaccination. All receptors come from an adult in good health. Each CDR3 is given with its conserved first and last residue. D genes are given only for firm matches. Part of the rows lack a size; the others show once, few, many or a class for expanded clones.

>TRBV7-8|-|-|TRBJ1-6
TGTGCCAGCAGCTTCGGACGGGACCTCTATACCCTCCACTTT
CASSFGRDLYTLHF
>TRBV6-5|-|-|TRBJ2-1
TGTGCCAGCACCCAGGGGGGTTACAATGAGCAGTTCTTC
CASTQGGYNEQFF
>TRBV2|-|-|TRBJ1-1
TGTGCCAGCAGTGAAGTGCGGCCTGAAGCTTTCTTT
CASSEVRPEAFF
>TRBV30|TRBD2|-|TRBJ2-2
TGTGCCTGGAGTGGACTAGCGGGTAACACCGGGGAGCTGTTTTTT
CAWSGLAGNTGELFF
>TRBV5-4|-|-|TRBJ2-6
TGTGCCAGCAGCCCCCCGGGAGTCCCTGGGGCCAACGTCCTGACTTTC
CASSPPGVPGANVLTF
>TRBV12-3/TRBV12-4|-|-|TRBJ2-3
TGTGCCAGCAGTTCAGGCTTTGATACGCAGTATTTT
CASSSGFDTQYF
>TRBV14|TRBD2|-|TRBJ2-1
TGTGCCAGCAGCCAAGCCGAAACTAGCGGGAGCTGGAATGAGCAGTTCTTC
CASSQAETSGSWNEQFF
>TRBV7-8|TRBD1|-|TRBJ1-1
TGTGCCAGCAGCTCGCTAACAGGGGTTGGGGCCGAAGCTTTCTTT
CASSSLTGVGAEAFF
>TRBV6-5|-|once|TRBJ1-6
TGTGCCAGCAGGACTGACTGGATTAGCCCCCTCCACTTT
CASRTDWISPLHF
>TRBV6-1|TRBD2|-|TRBJ2-7
TGTGCCAGCAGTTTGACGGGACTAGGTCTCGAGCAGTACTTC
CASSLTGLGLEQYF
>TRBV14|TRBD2|once|TRBJ2-1
TGTGCCAGCAGCCCGATAGCGGGAGCCCCGCAGTTCTTC
CASSPIAGAPQFF
>TRBV11-3|-|-|TRBJ1-1
TGTGCCAGCAGCTTGGAAATGAACACTGAAGCTTTCTTT
CASSLEMNTEAFF
>TRBV11-2|-|-|TRBJ2-1
TGTGCCAGCAGCTTGGGGAGGAGCTCCTACAATGAGCAGTTCTTC
CASSLGRSSYNEQFF
>TRBV7-9|-|once|TRBJ2-7
TGTGCCAGCAGCTTAGACGGCAGGGCCTACGAGCAGTACTTC
CASSLDGRAYEQYF
>TRBV30|-|-|TRBJ1-5
TGTGCCTGGAGTGTACGAGTAGGGGGAAATCAGCCCCAGCATTTT
CAWSVRVGGNQPQHF
>TRBV27|-|-|TRBJ2-7
TGTGCCAGCAGTTTATCCGGTTTCGGGGAGCAGTACTTC
CASSLSGFGEQYF
>TRBV4-1|TRBD1|once|TRBJ1-2
TGCGCCAGCAGCCGATACAGGGAGACGTGGAGTGGGGACAGGGTTGAGGATGGCTACACCTTC
CASSRYRETWSGDRVEDGYTF
>TRBV5-1|TRBD2|-|TRBJ2-2
TGCGCCAGCAGCATGGGACTAACCGGGGAGCTGTTTTTT
CASSMGLTGELFF
>TRBV5-1|TRBD1|-|TRBJ1-6
TGCGCCAGCAGCTGGGGACAGGGGACGCTACCTTCACCCCTCCACTTT
CASSWGQGTLPSPLHF
>TRBV19|-|-|TRBJ1-1
TGTGCCAGTAGTACCGAAAGTAAGGGCGGCACTGAAGCTTTCTTT
CASSTESKGGTEAFF
>TRBV28|-|-|TRBJ2-3
TGTGCCAGCAGTTTAGCAGATACGCAGTATTTT
CASSLADTQYF
>TRBV27|TRBD1|-|TRBJ1-5
TGTGCCAGCAGTAGGACAGGGGATAGCAATCAGCCCCAGCATTTT
CASSRTGDSNQPQHF
>TRBV6-5|-|-|TRBJ2-7
TGTGCCAGCAGTTACAGGCTAGCCTACGAGCAGTACTTC
CASSYRLAYEQYF
>TRBV7-9|-|once|TRBJ1-4
TGTGCCAGCAGCTTGACGCCTGATGAAAAACTGTTTTTT
CASSLTPDEKLFF
>TRBV19|-|-|TRBJ2-7
TGTGCCAGTAGTATGTTACAGGGCTACGAGCAGTACTTC
CASSMLQGYEQYF
>TRBV28|TRBD1|-|TRBJ1-1
TGTGCCAGCAGAGGGACAGGTCCGGTAGGCACTGAAGCTTTCTTT
CASRGTGPVGTEAFF
>TRBV7-9|TRBD1|-|TRBJ2-7
TGTGCCAGCAGCCCCGCCAGGGGGCCCTACGAGCAGTACTTC
CASSPARGPYEQYF
>TRBV11-3|TRBD1|once|TRBJ2-2
TGTGCCAGCAGCCCCGACAGGGGTAGGCTCGGGGAGCTGTTTTTT
CASSPDRGRLGELFF
>TRBV28|-|-|TRBJ1-1
TGTGCCAGCAGTCCGGGGGGACCGAACACTGAAGCTTTCTTT
CASSPGGPNTEAFF
>TRBV3-1/TRBV3-2|-|-|TRBJ2-5
TGTGCCAGCAGCCAAGTTCTGGGATCACAAGAGACCCAGTACTTC
CASSQVLGSQETQYF
>TRBV7-8|-|-|TRBJ2-3
TGTGCCAGCAGCTTAGTGAGCTCAGCAGATACGCAGTATTTT
CASSLVSSADTQYF
>TRBV3-1/TRBV3-2|-|-|TRBJ2-1
TGTGCCAGCAGCCAAGACCTTGGTAGTCTTCGGTCCTACAATGAGCAGTTCTTC
CASSQDLGSLRSYNEQFF
>TRBV29-1|TRBD1|-|TRBJ2-7
TGCAGCGTGATGTCCGGGACAGGGGGGTACGAGCAGTACTTC
CSVMSGTGGYEQYF